The next 29 T cell receptor beta chains were all read from a single sample in a study of T cell responses to AZD1222 COVID-19 vaccine. Clones were read by immunoSEQ multiplex PCR, and TCRdb kept only the in-frame ones, dropping some. Counted here are approximately 150,000 clones, approximately 90% occurring once; the ten biggest clones make up 1.5% to 2%. Sample: peripheral blood, taken on day 0 of AZD1222 vaccination. The receptors were sampled from an adult in good health.

This chain connects TRBV28 to TRBJ2-7, with 7 bases that match TRBD2. CDR3 length equals 15 residues. The germline CDR1 and CDR2 sequences are MDHEN and SYDVKM. The ends lost 4 bases at V and 5 bases at J; junction bases unmatched: 11. In nucleotides, the CDR3 is TGTGCCAGCAGTTCCCGAACTCAGGCGGGGGACGAGCAGTACTTC. This sequence encodes CASSSRTQAGDEQYF.

The J gene is TRBJ2-7, the V gene TRBV7-3, with D possibly matching TRBD2 (7 bases). Germline loops: CDR1 SGHTA, CDR2 FQGTGA. Trimming left V 5 bases short and J 12 bases short, with 23 bases between. CDR3 length: 14 amino acids. The CDR3 reads CASSPGRGSGDLYF. In DNA form, the CDR3 reads TGTGCCAGCAGCCCAGGGAGGGGCTCAGGGGATCTGTACTTC.

The chain has TRBV25-1 and TRBJ1-4; TRBD1 agrees at 9 bases. The CDR3 has 14 amino acids. Germline CDR1 is MGHDK and CDR2 is SYGVNS. The junction had 8 bases not matched to a gene; V was cut back by 7 bases and J by 8 bases. CDR3 amino acids: CASNPGQGLEKLFF. The CDR3, as DNA: TGTGCCAGCAACCCGGGACAGGGTCTAGAAAAACTGTTTTTT.

This chain joins TRBV7-2 and TRBJ2-7; D remains unclear. CDR1 and CDR2 from the germline V gene are SGHTA and FQGNSA. The CDR3 is 15 amino acids. The V and J ends lost 3 bases and 3 bases respectively, with 15 bases between them. CDR3 loop: CASSFGSSGIYEQYF. Written as DNA, the CDR3 is TGTGCCAGCAGCTTCGGGTCATCTGGCATCTACGAGCAGTACTTC.

The chain carries TRBV5-6 and TRBJ1-2; TRBD1 is a possible D gene (5 bases). V lost 3 bases, J lost 3 bases, and 15 bases lay in between. Germline V lookup: CDR1 SGHDT, CDR2 YYEEEE. There are 15 residues in the CDR3. CDR3 in DNA: TGTGCCAGCAGCTCCCAAGACAGCGACTACTATGGCTACACCTTC. It specifies CASSSQDSDYYGYTF.

The chain uses TRBV2 and TRBJ1-5; the D is unclear. With 6 bases removed from V and 4 bases from J, the gap between germline ends came to 10 bases. Germline lookup yields CDR1 SNHLY and CDR2 FYNNEI. The CDR3 runs 13 residues. The chain's CDR3 is CASRGQSNQPQHF. CDR3 nucleotides: TGTGCCAGCAGAGGGCAGTCAAATCAGCCCCAGCATTTT. The whole variable domain, filled in from reference TRBV2 and TRBJ1-5, reads EPEVTQTPSHQVTQMGQEVILRCVPISNHLYFYWYRQILGQKVEFLVSFYNNEISEKSEIFDDQFSVERPDGSNFTLKIRSTKLEDSAMYFCASRGQSNQPQHFGDGTRLSIL.

The chain joins TRBV4-3 to TRBJ2-3, with a weak D call TRBD2 (5 bases). The length of the CDR3 is 15 residues. CDR1 and CDR2 (germline): LGHNA, YSLEER. Trimming pared 4 bases from V and 4 bases from J, leaving 15 bases between. The CDR3 reads CASSLLRARSDTQYF. In DNA, the CDR3 is TGCGCCAGCAGCCTTTTGAGGGCCCGGTCAGATACGCAGTATTTT.

V gene TRBV11-2 combines with J gene TRBJ1-1; D remains unclear. The CDR3 runs to 12 residues. Germline-derived CDR1 and CDR2 are SGHAT and FQNNGV. Between the trimmed V and J ends, which lost 5 bases and 7 bases, there was a span of 11 bases. The CDR3 DNA sequence: TGTGCCAGCAGCCACCCGGTCGGTGAAGCTTTCTTT. Its protein product is CASSHPVGEAFF.

J is TRBJ1-1 and V is TRBV24-1, with 8 bases that match TRBD1. The junction had 4 bases not matched to a gene; V was cut back by 7 bases and J by 1 base. Per germline, CDR1 KGHDR and CDR2 SFDVKD. The CDR3 spans 14 residues. This CDR3 reads CATRPGQANTEAFF. CDR3 nucleotides: TGTGCCACCAGACCGGGACAGGCGAACACTGAAGCTTTCTTT.

The chain couples TRBV6-5 to TRBJ1-1; D might be TRBD1 (5 bases). The CDR3 consists of 11 residues. Looked up from germline, CDR1 is MNHEY and CDR2 is SVGAGI. V lost 8 bases, J lost 8 bases, and 12 bases lay in between. The CDR3 spells CASETGLEAFF. In DNA, the CDR3 is TGTGCCAGCGAAACAGGTCTCGAAGCTTTCTTT.

The chain links TRBV3-1 (or the pseudogene TRBV3-2) to TRBJ2-5; unclear D gene. Germline CDR1 reads LGHDT; CDR2 reads YNNKEL (reference sequence). Trimming removed 0 bases at V and 0 bases at J, with 5 bases between. This CDR3 spans 14 amino acids. The CDR3 DNA reads TGTGCCAGCAGCCAAGAAAACGACCAAGAGACCCAGTACTTC. Translated, it gives CASSQENDQETQYF.

This clone showed up just once. This sequence joins TRBV5-3 and TRBJ2-7; D may be TRBD2 (5 bases). TRBV5-3 falls under the ORF class, with uncertain function. V lost 4 bases and J 1 base, leaving 18 bases between the germline ends. The CDR3 runs to 16 residues. The CDR3 DNA reads TGTGCCAGAAGCCGAGGGAGAACTGAGATTTCCTACGAGCAGTACTTC. It codes for CARSRGRTEISYEQYF.

J is TRBJ2-6 and V is TRBV9, with TRBD1 matching over 11 bases. The CDR3 sequence is 19 residues long. Germline V CDR1 and CDR2: SGDLS, YYNGEE. The V segment lost 3 bases and the J segment 0 bases; nucleotides outside the gene matches: 8. CDR3 sequence: CASSEIGTGGFSGANVLTF. The CDR3 DNA follows: TGTGCCAGCAGCGAAATCGGGACAGGGGGTTTCTCTGGGGCCAACGTCCTGACTTTC.

The chain links TRBV28 to TRBJ2-7, with a tentative D call TRBD2 (5 bases). Looked up from germline, CDR1 is MDHEN and CDR2 is SYDVKM. There are 15 residues in the CDR3. With 2 bases removed from V and 4 bases from J, the gap between germline ends came to 15 bases. For the CDR3, the DNA is TGTGCCAGCAGTTTACGGGGTAGGGAGCAATACGAGCAGTACTTC. Amino acids: CASSLRGREQYEQYF. Using reference TRBV28 and TRBJ2-7 for the parts outside the CDR3, the full variable domain is DVKVTQSSRYLVKRTGEKVFLECVQDMDHENMFWYRQDPGLGLRLIYFSYDVKMKEKGDIPEGYSVSREKKERFSLILESASTNQTSMYLCASSLRGREQYEQYFGPGTRLTVT.

The J gene is TRBJ1-1, the V gene TRBV2, with TRBD1 matching over 8 bases. V shed 6 bases and J 1 base; nucleotides not matched to a gene: 13. Germline lookup yields CDR1 SNHLY and CDR2 FYNNEI. CDR3 length equals 17 residues. The CDR3: CASRGTTGGRTNTEAFF. CDR3 sequence (DNA): TGTGCCAGCAGAGGAACCACAGGGGGAAGAACGAACACTGAAGCTTTCTTT.

V is TRBV3-1 (or the pseudogene TRBV3-2) and J is TRBJ2-2; possibly TRBD2 for D (6 bases). In germline, CDR1 is LGHDT, CDR2 YNNKEL (reference sequence). V was trimmed by 0 bases and J by 5 bases, leaving 7 bases between them. The CDR3 loop spans 14 amino acids. The CDR3 sequence is CASSQEGGTGELFF. The CDR3 coding sequence is TGTGCCAGCAGCCAAGAGGGGGGAACCGGGGAGCTGTTTTTT.

The sample holds one count of this clone. The V gene is TRBV27, the J gene TRBJ1-1; the D is unclear. The CDR3 length is 15 residues. V lost 6 bases, J lost 0 bases, and 14 bases lay in between. Per the germline V gene, CDR1 is MNHEY and CDR2 is SMNVEV (reference sequence). The CDR3 DNA sequence: TGTGCCAGCAGCCCGGCAGGTTCCATGAACACTGAAGCTTTCTTT. It is translated as CASSPAGSMNTEAFF.

The chain employs TRBV27 and TRBJ1-5, with a possible D match to TRBD1 (5 bases). The V gene lost 3 bases and the J gene lost 3 bases, with 15 bases spanning the gap. CDR3 length equals 16 residues. CDR1 is MNHEY and CDR2 is SMNVEV in the germline V gene (reference sequence). CDR3 DNA: TGTGCCAGCAGTTTTTCGGGGCCGCGGATCAATCAGCCCCAGCATTTT. Translated: CASSFSGPRINQPQHF.

This chain links TRBV20-1 with TRBJ1-1; no firm D call. Per the germline V gene, CDR1 is DFQATT and CDR2 is SNEGSKA (reference sequence). This CDR3 is 11 amino acids long. The germline V and J ends were trimmed by 5 bases and 7 bases, with 11 bases remaining between them. This CDR3 reads CSAWARFEAFF. The CDR3 bases are TGCAGTGCTTGGGCGCGGTTTGAAGCTTTCTTT.

This clone came up a few times. The chain carries TRBV4-3 and TRBJ1-1; D ambiguous. Germline V gives CDR1 LGHNA, CDR2 YSLEER. The V end was cut by 1 base, the J end by 3 bases, with 15 bases between. CDR3 length: 16 amino acids. The CDR3 here is CASSQGLMQAHTEAFF. CDR3 sequence (DNA): TGCGCCAGCAGCCAAGGCCTAATGCAGGCGCACACTGAAGCTTTCTTT.

The chain has TRBV27 and TRBJ2-7, with unresolved D. The CDR3 spans 13 residues. Germline V lookup: CDR1 MNHEY, CDR2 SMNVEV (reference sequence). Trimming removed 3 bases at V and 3 bases at J, with 9 bases between. The CDR3 protein is CASSLEEDYEQYF. In DNA form, the CDR3 reads TGTGCCAGCAGTTTGGAAGAAGACTACGAGCAGTACTTC.

J is TRBJ1-5 and V is TRBV9; TRBD1 aligns across 8 bases. The junction had 6 bases not matched to a gene; V was cut back by 0 bases and J by 7 bases. The CDR3 contains 15 residues. CDR1 SGDLS and CDR2 YYNGEE come from the germline V gene. The CDR3 loop is CASSVDQGAGQPQHF. In nucleotides, the CDR3 is TGTGCCAGCAGCGTAGATCAGGGGGCCGGGCAGCCCCAGCATTTT.

The CDR3 nucleotides are TGTGCGGTAGGAGCGGGGGGGCCGAACACCGGGGAGCTGTTTTTT. Its translation is CAVGAGGPNTGELFF. The J gene is TRBJ2-2, the V gene TRBV27, with TRBD2 matching over 10 bases. The germline V gene has CDR1 MNHEY and CDR2 SMNVEV (reference sequence). This CDR3 spans 15 amino acids.

The chain links TRBV5-8 to TRBJ2-2, with D possibly being TRBD1 (5 bases). CDR3 size: 13 residues. Germline-derived CDR1 and CDR2 are SGHTS and YDEGEE. With 4 bases removed from V and 5 bases from J, the gap between germline ends came to 9 bases. CDR3 residues: CASSAPGTGELFF. The CDR3 nucleotides are TGTGCCAGCAGCGCACCAGGGACCGGGGAGCTGTTTTTT.

The chain uses TRBV28 and TRBJ1-2, with TRBD1 matching 7 bases. Germline-derived CDR1 and CDR2 are MDHEN and SYDVKM. The CDR3 runs to 13 residues. V dropped 9 bases and J dropped 3; count of bases not matched to a gene: 7. This chain's CDR3 is CASNSQGDYGYTF. The CDR3 bases are TGTGCCAGTAACAGCCAGGGGGACTATGGCTACACCTTC.

J is TRBJ2-7 and V is TRBV5-4; D could derive from TRBD1 or TRBD2 (5 bases each). The V gene's germline CDR1 is SGHNT and CDR2 YYREEE (reference sequence). The CDR3 sequence is 13 residues long. Trimming cost V 5 bases and J 4 bases, with 13 bases left between them. The CDR3 spells CASSSGPQYEQYF. The CDR3 DNA is TGTGCCAGCAGTTCGGGACCTCAGTACGAGCAGTACTTC.

In nucleotides, the CDR3 is TGTGCCAGCAGCTTCTCGGGACGGGGAACTGGGTCGCCCCAGCATTTT. Translating gives CASSFSGRGTGSPQHF. V and J are TRBV11-2 and TRBJ1-5; D is perhaps TRBD1 (5 bases). V dropped 3 bases and J dropped 9 bases, with 21 bases sitting between them. Germline assignment: CDR1 SGHAT and CDR2 FQNNGV. The CDR3 runs to 16 residues.

The chain couples TRBV30 to TRBJ1-1; D may be TRBD1 (6 bases). The CDR3 runs to 13 residues. V gave up 2 bases and J gave up 1 base, with 8 bases separating them. CDR1 GTSNPN and CDR2 SVGIG come from the germline V gene (reference sequence). The chain's CDR3 is CAWSMTGNTEAFF. DNA for the CDR3: TGTGCCTGGAGTATGACAGGGAACACTGAAGCTTTCTTT.

The V and J genes are TRBV5-1 and TRBJ2-7, with 9 bases identical to TRBD1. The V and J ends lost 0 bases and 3 bases, in that order; junction bases with no gene match: 4. CDR3 length: 15 amino acids. Germline CDR1 reads SGHRS; CDR2 reads YFSETQ. CDR3 residues: CASSLVGTGYYEQYF. The CDR3 nucleotides read TGCGCCAGCAGCTTGGTGGGGACAGGGTACTACGAGCAGTACTTC.